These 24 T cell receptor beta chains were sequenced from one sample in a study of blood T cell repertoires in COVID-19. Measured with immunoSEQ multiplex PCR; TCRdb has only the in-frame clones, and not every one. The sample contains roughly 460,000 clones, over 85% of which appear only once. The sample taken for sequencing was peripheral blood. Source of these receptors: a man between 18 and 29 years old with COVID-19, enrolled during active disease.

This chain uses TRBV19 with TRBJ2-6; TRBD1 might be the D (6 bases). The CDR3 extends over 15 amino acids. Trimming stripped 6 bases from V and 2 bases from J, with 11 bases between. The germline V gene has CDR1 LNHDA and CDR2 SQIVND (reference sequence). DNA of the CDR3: TGTGCCAGTAGACAACAGGGCACTGGGGCCAACGTCCTGACTTTC. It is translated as CASRQQGTGANVLTF.

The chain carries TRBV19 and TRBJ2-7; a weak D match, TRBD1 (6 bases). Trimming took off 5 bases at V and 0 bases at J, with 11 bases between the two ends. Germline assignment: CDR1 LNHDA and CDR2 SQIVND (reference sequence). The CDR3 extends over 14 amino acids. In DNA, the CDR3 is TGTGCCAGTAGTCCCGGGACAAACTCCTACGAGCAGTACTTC. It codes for CASSPGTNSYEQYF.

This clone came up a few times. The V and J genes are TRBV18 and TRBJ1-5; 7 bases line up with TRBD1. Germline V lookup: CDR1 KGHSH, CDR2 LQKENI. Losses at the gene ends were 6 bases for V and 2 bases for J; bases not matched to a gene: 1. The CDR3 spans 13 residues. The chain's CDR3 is CASSTGGNQPQHF. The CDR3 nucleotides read TGTGCCAGCTCCACAGGGGGCAATCAGCCCCAGCATTTT.

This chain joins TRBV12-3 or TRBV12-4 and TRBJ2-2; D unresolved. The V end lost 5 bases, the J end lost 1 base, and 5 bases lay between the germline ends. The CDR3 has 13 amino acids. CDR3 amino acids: CASSRRNTGELFF. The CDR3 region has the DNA TGTGCCAGCAGTCGCAGGAACACCGGGGAGCTGTTTTTT.

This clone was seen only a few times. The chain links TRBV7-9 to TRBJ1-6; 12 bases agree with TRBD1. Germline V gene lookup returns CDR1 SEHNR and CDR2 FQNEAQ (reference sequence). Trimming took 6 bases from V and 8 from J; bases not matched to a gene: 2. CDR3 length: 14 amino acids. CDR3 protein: CASRGTGGDSPLHF. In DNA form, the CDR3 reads TGTGCCAGCAGAGGGACAGGGGGCGATTCACCCCTCCACTTT.

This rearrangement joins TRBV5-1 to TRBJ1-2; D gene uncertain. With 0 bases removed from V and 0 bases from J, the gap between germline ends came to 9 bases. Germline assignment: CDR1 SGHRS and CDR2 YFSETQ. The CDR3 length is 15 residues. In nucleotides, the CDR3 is TGCGCCAGCAGCTTGGACCTAGGAGCTAACTATGGCTACACCTTC. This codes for CASSLDLGANYGYTF.

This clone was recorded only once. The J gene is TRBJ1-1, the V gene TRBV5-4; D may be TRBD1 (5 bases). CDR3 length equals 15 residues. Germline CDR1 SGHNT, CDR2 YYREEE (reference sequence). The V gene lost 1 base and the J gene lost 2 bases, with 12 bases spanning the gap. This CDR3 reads CASSLNMGGNTEAFF. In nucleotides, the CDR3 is TGTGCCAGCAGCTTGAACATGGGGGGAAACACTGAAGCTTTCTTT. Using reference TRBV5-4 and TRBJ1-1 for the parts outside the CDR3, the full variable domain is ETGVTQSPTHLIKTRGQQVTLRCSSQSGHNTVSWYQQALGQGPQFIFQYYREEENGRGNFPPRFSGLQFPNYSSELNVNALELDDSALYLCASSLNMGGNTEAFFGQGTRLTVV.

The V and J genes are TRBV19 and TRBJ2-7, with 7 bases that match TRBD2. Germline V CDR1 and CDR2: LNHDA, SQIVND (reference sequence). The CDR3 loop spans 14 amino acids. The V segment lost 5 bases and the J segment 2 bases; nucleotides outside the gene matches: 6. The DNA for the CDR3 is TGTGCCAGTAGTTTCTCAAGCGGGACCTACGAGCAGTACTTC. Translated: CASSFSSGTYEQYF.

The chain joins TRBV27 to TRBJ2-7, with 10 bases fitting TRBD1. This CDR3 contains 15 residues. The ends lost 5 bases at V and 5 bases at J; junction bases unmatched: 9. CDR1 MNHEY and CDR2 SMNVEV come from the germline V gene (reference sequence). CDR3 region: CASSLRTGGKDEQYF. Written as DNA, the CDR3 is TGTGCCAGCAGTCTGAGGACAGGGGGGAAGGACGAGCAGTACTTC.

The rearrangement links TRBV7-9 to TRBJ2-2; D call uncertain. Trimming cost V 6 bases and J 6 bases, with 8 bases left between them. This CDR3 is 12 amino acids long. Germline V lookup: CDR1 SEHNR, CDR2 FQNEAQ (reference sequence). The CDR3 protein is CASSSNAGELFF. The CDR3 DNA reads TGTGCCAGCAGTTCTAACGCCGGGGAGCTGTTTTTT.

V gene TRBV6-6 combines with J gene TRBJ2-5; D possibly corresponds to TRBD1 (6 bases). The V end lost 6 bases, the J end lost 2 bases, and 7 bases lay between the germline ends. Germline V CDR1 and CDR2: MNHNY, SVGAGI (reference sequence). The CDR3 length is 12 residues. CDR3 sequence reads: CASSQGQETQYF. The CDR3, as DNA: TGTGCCAGCAGCCAGGGGCAAGAGACCCAGTACTTC.

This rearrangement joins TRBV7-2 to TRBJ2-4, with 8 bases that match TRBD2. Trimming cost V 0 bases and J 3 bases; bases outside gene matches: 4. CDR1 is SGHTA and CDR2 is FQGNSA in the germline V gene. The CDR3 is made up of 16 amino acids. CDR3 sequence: CASSLATGGGKNIQYF. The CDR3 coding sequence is TGTGCCAGCAGCTTAGCCACGGGAGGGGGCAAAAACATTCAGTACTTC.

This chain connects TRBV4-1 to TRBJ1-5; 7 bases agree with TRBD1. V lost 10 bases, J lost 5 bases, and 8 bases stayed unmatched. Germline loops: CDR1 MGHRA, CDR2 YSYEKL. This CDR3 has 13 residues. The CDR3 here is CATNDRAYQPQHF. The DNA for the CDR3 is TGCGCCACCAATGACAGGGCCTATCAGCCCCAGCATTTT.

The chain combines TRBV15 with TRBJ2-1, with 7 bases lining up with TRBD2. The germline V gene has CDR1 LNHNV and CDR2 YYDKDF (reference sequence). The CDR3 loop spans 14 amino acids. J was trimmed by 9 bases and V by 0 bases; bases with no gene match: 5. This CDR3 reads CATSRDWEGSEQFF. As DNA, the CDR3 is TGTGCCACCAGCAGAGATTGGGAGGGAAGTGAGCAGTTCTTC.

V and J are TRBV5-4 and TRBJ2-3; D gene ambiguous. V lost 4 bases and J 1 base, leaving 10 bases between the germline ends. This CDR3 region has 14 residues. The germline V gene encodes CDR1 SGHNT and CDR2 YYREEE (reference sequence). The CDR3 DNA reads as TGTGCCAGCAGCACTGAATCGGGCACAGATACGCAGTATTTT. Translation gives CASSTESGTDTQYF.

Written as DNA, the CDR3 is TGTGCCAGCAGGCGGAGGCTTGCCCAAGAGACCCAGTACTTC. This translates into CASRRRLAQETQYF. This chain links TRBV27 with TRBJ2-5; weak D call: TRBD2 (5 bases). Trimming pared 6 bases from V and 1 base from J, leaving 12 bases between. The germline V gene has CDR1 MNHEY and CDR2 SMNVEV (reference sequence). CDR3 length equals 14 residues.

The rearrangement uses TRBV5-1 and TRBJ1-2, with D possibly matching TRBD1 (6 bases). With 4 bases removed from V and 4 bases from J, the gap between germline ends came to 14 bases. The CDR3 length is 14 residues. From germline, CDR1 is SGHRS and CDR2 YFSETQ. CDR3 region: CASSDPGQAYGYTF. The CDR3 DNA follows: TGCGCCAGCAGCGACCCGGGACAAGCCTATGGCTACACCTTC. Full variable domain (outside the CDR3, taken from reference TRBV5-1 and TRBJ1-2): KAGVTQTPRYLIKTRGQQVTLSCSPISGHRSVSWYQQTPGQGLQFLFEYFSETQRNKGNFPGRFSGRQFSNSRSEMNVSTLELGDSALYLCASSDPGQAYGYTFGSGTRLTVV.

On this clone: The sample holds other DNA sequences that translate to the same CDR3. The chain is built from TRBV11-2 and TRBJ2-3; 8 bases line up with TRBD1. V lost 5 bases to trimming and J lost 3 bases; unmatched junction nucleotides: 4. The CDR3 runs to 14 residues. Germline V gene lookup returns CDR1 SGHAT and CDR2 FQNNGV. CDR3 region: CASSIQGGTDTQYF. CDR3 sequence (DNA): TGTGCCAGCAGCATACAGGGGGGAACAGATACGCAGTATTTT.

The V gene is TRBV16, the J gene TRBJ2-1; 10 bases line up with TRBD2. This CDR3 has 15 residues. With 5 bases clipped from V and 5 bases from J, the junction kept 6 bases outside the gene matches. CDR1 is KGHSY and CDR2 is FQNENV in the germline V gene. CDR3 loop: CASSGWGTSDNEQFF. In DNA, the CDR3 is TGTGCCAGCAGCGGCTGGGGGACTAGCGACAATGAGCAGTTCTTC.

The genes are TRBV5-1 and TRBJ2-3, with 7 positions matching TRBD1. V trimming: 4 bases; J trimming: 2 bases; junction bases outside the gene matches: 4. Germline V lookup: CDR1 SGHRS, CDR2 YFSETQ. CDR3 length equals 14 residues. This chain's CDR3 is CASSLGQFTDTQYF. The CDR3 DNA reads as TGCGCCAGCAGCCTGGGACAGTTCACAGATACGCAGTATTTT.

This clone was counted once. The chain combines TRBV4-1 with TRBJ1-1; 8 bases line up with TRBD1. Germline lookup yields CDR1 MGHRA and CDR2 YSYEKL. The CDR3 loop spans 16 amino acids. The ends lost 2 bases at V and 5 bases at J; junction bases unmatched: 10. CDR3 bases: TGCGCCAGCAGCCAATCCCTGGACAGGGCGGGAACTGAAGCTTTCTTT. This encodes CASSQSLDRAGTEAFF.

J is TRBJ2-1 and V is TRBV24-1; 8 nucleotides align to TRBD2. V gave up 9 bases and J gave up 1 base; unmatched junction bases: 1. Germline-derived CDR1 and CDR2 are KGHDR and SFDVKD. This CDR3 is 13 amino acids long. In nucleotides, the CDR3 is TGTGCCACCCGACTAGCGTCCTACAATGAGCAGTTCTTC. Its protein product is CATRLASYNEQFF.

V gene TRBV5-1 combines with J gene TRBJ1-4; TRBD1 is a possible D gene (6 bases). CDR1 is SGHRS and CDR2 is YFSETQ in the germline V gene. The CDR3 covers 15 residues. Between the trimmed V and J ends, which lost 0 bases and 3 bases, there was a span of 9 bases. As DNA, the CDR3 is TGCGCCAGCAGCTTGGTCGGGACACCTAATGAAAAACTGTTTTTT. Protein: CASSLVGTPNEKLFF.

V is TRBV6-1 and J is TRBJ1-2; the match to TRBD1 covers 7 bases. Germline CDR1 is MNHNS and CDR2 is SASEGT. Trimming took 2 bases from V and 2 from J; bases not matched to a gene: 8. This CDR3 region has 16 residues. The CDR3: CASSEPATGFNYGYTF. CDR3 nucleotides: TGTGCCAGCAGTGAACCCGCGACAGGGTTCAACTATGGCTACACCTTC.